Included here is one TCR beta chain sequence, with context. Other DNA sequences in this specimen translate into the identical CDR3. Libraries were prepared by immunoSEQ multiplex PCR; TCRdb keeps only in-frame clonotypes and omits some of them. The sample carries about 310,000 clones, roughly 90% recorded once. This entry is derived from a study of blood T cell repertoires in COVID-19. Germline V CDR1 and CDR2: SGHVS, FQNEAQ. The CDR3 loop spans 13 amino acids. The ends lost 4 bases at V and 5 bases at J; junction bases unmatched: 1. J is TRBJ2-7 and V is TRBV7-8, with 11 bases identical to TRBD1. What was sequenced was peripheral blood. This sequence originates from a woman between 40 and 50 years old with COVID-19, enrolled during active disease. CDR3 loop: CASSSGQGDEQYF. CDR3 DNA: TGTGCCAGCAGCTCGGGACAGGGGGACGAGCAGTACTTC.